This note documents a single T cell receptor (beta chain) sequence. Its specificity is unknown. The sample belongs to a study of shared clonotypes between healthy human individuals. V lost 0 bases to trimming and J lost 4 bases; unmatched junction nucleotides: 11. The germline V gene encodes CDR1 MGHRA and CDR2 YSYEKL. The CDR3 is 18 amino acids. Terminally differentiated effector memory CD45RA+ cells were excluded from the naive CD8 cells, which were CD45RO-negative and positively selected for CCR7. Study findings and constraints: Generally, estimated richness proved larger in naive subsets than it did in memory subsets.

Method: immunoSEQ multiplex PCR; TCRdb's copy keeps in-frame clones and lacks some. The table shows about 2.2 million clones, with approximately 94% occurring only once. The rearrangement links TRBV4-1 to TRBJ2-1, with 8 bases aligning to TRBD2. This receptor was obtained from a man aged 18 to 29 in good health. Some clones in this sample may be carry-over from other donors' samples. The sequencing sample was made of naive CD8+ T cells from PBMCs. CDR3 protein: CASSQDLSAGAPYNEQFF. As DNA, the CDR3 is TGCGCCAGCAGCCAAGATCTATCAGCGGGAGCCCCGTACAATGAGCAGTTCTTC.